A single sample gave rise to the 26 T cell receptor beta chains below, sequenced in a study of blood T cells in healthy people across ages. A sample-barcoded 5' primer and a J-beta primer mix were used in a second PCR of about 6 to 11 cycles. TCRdb ran MiXCR on the 5' RACE reads and lists one entry per CDR3 protein. The data hold almost 800,000 distinct CDR3 sequences, with roughly 60% observed a single time. Material for sequencing was blood. The source of these receptors is a man aged 25 to 40 in good health.

This clonotype was observed a few times. The rearrangement links TRBV29-1 to TRBJ2-3, with D unclear. CDR1 and CDR2 from the germline V gene are SQVTM and ANQGSEA. V gave up 3 bases and J gave up 1 base, with 5 bases separating them. The CDR3 length is 12 residues. This chain's CDR3 is CSVDSRTDTQYF. As DNA, the CDR3 is TGCAGCGTTGATAGCCGCACAGATACGCAGTATTTT.

This clonotype has more than one count but fewer than ten. V and J are TRBV9 and TRBJ2-1, with D hard to call. The ends were cut back, 2 bases at V and 2 bases at J, with 8 bases in the middle. The CDR3 covers 14 residues. Germline V gives CDR1 SGDLS, CDR2 YYNGEE. CDR3: CASSVTGTYNEQFF. Written as DNA, the CDR3 is TGTGCCAGCAGCGTGACGGGTACCTACAATGAGCAGTTCTTC.

CDR3 in DNA: TGTGCCAGCAGTTCCGGACAGGGAATCCCTCTCTCCTACAATGAGCAGTACTTC. Encoded protein: CASSSGQGIPLSYNEQYF. This sequence joins TRBV6-5 and TRBJ2-1, with 8 bases identical to TRBD1. The J call may not be correct, given that the DNA end is closer to TRBJ2-7. In germline, CDR1 is MNHEY, CDR2 SVGAGI. CDR3 length equals 18 residues.

In this sample, this clonotype turned up a few times. The rearrangement links TRBV29-1 to TRBJ2-7, with a weak D call TRBD2 (5 bases). The CDR3 has 15 residues. The V gene's germline CDR1 is SQVTM and CDR2 ANQGSEA. V was trimmed by 2 bases and J by 5 bases, leaving 19 bases between them. CDR3 in amino acids: CSVEYGVGGGNEQYF. The DNA for the CDR3 is TGCAGCGTTGAATACGGGGTTGGTGGTGGCAACGAGCAGTACTTC.

The chain recombines TRBV20-1 with TRBJ2-7; 9 bases are a match to TRBD2. Losses at the gene ends were 0 bases for V and 1 base for J; bases not matched to a gene: 4. Germline V lookup: CDR1 DFQATT, CDR2 SNEGSKA (reference sequence). This CDR3 has 15 amino acids. CDR3 nucleotide sequence: TGCAGTGCTAGAGATCCGCTAGCGGGGTCCTACGAGCAGTACTTC. This codes for CSARDPLAGSYEQYF.

The V and J genes are TRBV9 and TRBJ2-3; TRBD2 agrees at 8 bases. Germline V lookup: CDR1 SGDLS, CDR2 YYNGEE. Unmatched junction bases numbered 15, after V lost 3 bases and J lost 6 bases. This CDR3 contains 17 residues. The CDR3 DNA follows: TGTGCCAGCAGCGCCCTGCGGGGGGACTGGGAACAGGATACGCAGTATTTT. It yields the protein CASSALRGDWEQDTQYF.

Concerning this clonotype: A much larger clone differs from this one at a single base, so this may be a read error. The chain employs TRBV11-2 and TRBJ2-1, with 12 bases fitting TRBD2. This CDR3 comprises 15 residues. CDR1 is SGHAT and CDR2 is FQNNGV in the germline V gene. DNA of the CDR3: TGTGTCAGCAGCCCCCTGGGACTAGCGGGCAATGAGCAGTTCTTC. This codes for CVSSPLGLAGNEQFF.

This clonotype was counted a few times. This chain joins TRBV6-6 and TRBJ2-5; D may be TRBD2 (7 bases). Germline V gene data show CDR1 as MNHNY and CDR2 as SVGAGI (reference sequence). This CDR3 contains 15 residues. V gave up 0 bases and J gave up 5 bases, with 13 bases separating them. This CDR3 reads CASSYSGGLGETQYF. CDR3 in DNA: TGTGCCAGCAGTTACTCGGGGGGGCTAGGGGAGACCCAGTACTTC.

This chain links TRBV6-1 with TRBJ2-1; D is unclear. Between the trimmed V and J ends, which lost 8 bases and 6 bases, there was a span of 14 bases. Germline V gene sequence: CDR1 MNHNS, CDR2 SASEGT. The CDR3 sequence is 13 residues long. CDR3 loop: CASEGRTPNEQFF. CDR3 in DNA: TGTGCCAGCGAAGGACGGACCCCCAATGAGCAGTTCTTC.

This chain's CDR3 is CSGLGDSYGYTF. CDR3 nucleotide sequence: TGCAGCGGTCTAGGGGACAGCTATGGCTACACCTTC. This chain connects TRBV29-1 to TRBJ1-2, with 7 bases that match TRBD1. After removal of 7 bases from V and 4 bases from J, the junction contained 6 bases not matched to a gene. The V gene's germline CDR1 is SQVTM and CDR2 ANQGSEA. The CDR3 totals 12 residues.

The rearrangement links TRBV5-6 to TRBJ2-1; D possibly uses TRBD1 or TRBD2 (5 bases each). Germline CDR1 SGHDT, CDR2 YYEEEE. V was shortened by 0 bases and J by 8 bases, with 15 bases between the two germline ends. This CDR3 has 15 residues. For the CDR3, the DNA is TGTGCCAGCAGCTTGGAGGGGCTAGCAGAACATGAGCAGTTCTTC. This encodes CASSLEGLAEHEQFF.

This chain uses TRBV28 with TRBJ2-7, with 10 bases fitting TRBD2. Germline V gene lookup returns CDR1 MDHEN and CDR2 SYDVKM. There are 15 residues in the CDR3. J was trimmed by 2 bases and V by 5 bases; bases with no gene match: 6. CDR3 sequence (DNA): TGTGCCAGCAGTACTGTAGCGGGAGGCCCCTACGAGCAGTACTTC. This translates into CASSTVAGGPYEQYF.

This clonotype was observed a handful of times. The chain joins TRBV5-1 to TRBJ2-1; perhaps TRBD1 as D (5 bases). The CDR3 runs to 16 residues. V was trimmed by 4 bases and J by 5 bases, leaving 19 bases between them. Germline assignment: CDR1 SGHRS and CDR2 YFSETQ. The CDR3 bases are TGCGCCAGCAGCCCCCCCCCTGACAGAACCAACAATGAGCAGTTCTTC. Protein product: CASSPPPDRTNNEQFF.

The chain links TRBV7-6 to TRBJ2-7; D is ambiguous. The V gene lost 1 base and the J gene lost 7 bases, with 20 bases spanning the gap. CDR3 length equals 16 residues. The germline V gene encodes CDR1 SGHVS and CDR2 FNYEAQ. The CDR3 DNA reads TGTGCCAGCAGCTTAGGGCTTGTGAATGGTAACAATGAGCAGTACTTC. The encoded protein is CASSLGLVNGNNEQYF.

The chain links TRBV30 to TRBJ2-6, with no clear D. Germline CDR1 GTSNPN, CDR2 SVGIG (reference sequence). V dropped 4 bases and J dropped 1 base, with 14 bases sitting between them. The CDR3 covers 16 residues. CDR3 protein: CAWTLQQESGANVLTF. CDR3 DNA: TGTGCCTGGACCCTCCAACAAGAATCTGGGGCCAACGTCCTGACTTTC.

This clonotype was observed a few times. This chain joins TRBV29-1 and TRBJ2-3, with D unresolved. From germline, CDR1 is SQVTM and CDR2 ANQGSEA. V lost 3 bases to trimming and J lost 6 bases, with 10 bases between them. The CDR3 sequence is 12 residues long. The CDR3 nucleotides read TGCAGCGTTGATGAGTGGACCGATACGCAGTATTTT. Translation: CSVDEWTDTQYF.

The rearrangement joins TRBV6-1 to TRBJ2-1; D unclear. CDR1 is MNHNS and CDR2 is SASEGT in the germline V gene. CDR3 length equals 15 residues. V lost 3 bases and J lost 9, with 18 bases in between. The DNA for the CDR3 is TGTGCCAGCAGTGACCTAAGCTCACCGGTATTTGAGCAGTTCTTC. The encoded protein is CASSDLSSPVFEQFF.

This rearrangement joins TRBV10-3 to TRBJ1-1; no firm D call. CDR1 and CDR2 (germline): ENHRY, SYGVKD. The length of the CDR3 is 14 residues. Trimming removed 6 bases at V and 7 bases at J, with 18 bases between. Written as DNA, the CDR3 is TGTGCCATCAGCCTGGACTTACTAGCGGGTGAAGCTTTCTTT. Protein product: CAISLDLLAGEAFF.

V is TRBV2 and J is TRBJ2-5; D unresolved. The germline CDR1 and CDR2 sequences are SNHLY and FYNNEI. The CDR3 extends over 13 amino acids. Trimming stripped 7 bases from V and 4 bases from J, with 13 bases between. CDR3 coding DNA: TGTGCCAGCATTGTCGACCTCCTAGAGACCCAGTACTTC. It codes for CASIVDLLETQYF.

This chain uses TRBV4-2 with TRBJ1-2; tentatively, D is TRBD1 (6 bases). The V end was cut by 1 base, the J end by 3 bases, with 15 bases between. The germline V gene encodes CDR1 LGHNA and CDR2 YNFKEQ. CDR3 size: 16 residues. The CDR3 loop reads CASSQASGDWDYGYTF. In DNA, the CDR3 is TGTGCCAGCAGCCAAGCCTCAGGGGATTGGGACTATGGCTACACCTTC.

This clonotype turned up a few times. V gene TRBV4-3 combines with J gene TRBJ2-3; 8 nucleotides align to TRBD1. The junction had 12 bases not matched to a gene; V was cut back by 2 bases and J by 2 bases. Germline CDR1 is LGHNA and CDR2 is YSLEER. This CDR3 comprises 18 residues. Here the CDR3 reads CASSQHPLGTGNTDTQYF. DNA for the CDR3: TGCGCCAGCAGCCAACACCCTCTTGGGACAGGCAACACAGATACGCAGTATTTT.

This chain connects TRBV13 to TRBJ2-3, with unresolved D. CDR1 is PRHDT and CDR2 is FYEKMQ in the germline V gene (reference sequence). CDR3 length equals 13 residues. V lost 5 bases and J 6 bases, leaving 12 bases between the germline ends. CDR3 nucleotide sequence: TGTGCCAGCAGCCTCCCTGCCGCGGATACGCAGTATTTT. Translating gives CASSLPAADTQYF.

J is TRBJ2-3 and V is TRBV27; D remains unclear. Germline V gene lookup returns CDR1 MNHEY and CDR2 SMNVEV (reference sequence). CDR3 length: 13 amino acids. Trimming pared 2 bases from V and 4 bases from J, leaving 7 bases between. CDR3 residues: CASSLVDPDTQYF. The CDR3 DNA reads as TGTGCCAGCAGTTTAGTGGACCCAGATACGCAGTATTTT.

The J gene is TRBJ1-5, the V gene TRBV28; D remains ambiguous. This CDR3 is built from 12 residues. CDR1 is MDHEN, CDR2 SYDVKM, per germline. V shed 6 bases and J shed 0 bases, with 3 bases lying between them. The CDR3 DNA follows: TGTGCCAGCAGGAATAGCAATCAGCCCCAGCATTTT. Translated: CASRNSNQPQHF.

This chain uses TRBV20-1 with TRBJ1-5, with a possible D match to TRBD1 (5 bases). The CDR3 is 14 residues long. Trimming pared 4 bases from V and 6 bases from J, leaving 16 bases between. Germline V CDR1 and CDR2: DFQATT, SNEGSKA (reference sequence). The CDR3 region is CSAIRGILGQPQHF. DNA for the CDR3: TGCAGTGCTATAAGGGGAATACTGGGTCAGCCCCAGCATTTT.

The V gene is TRBV29-1, the J gene TRBJ2-7, with a weak D call TRBD1 (7 bases). V lost 5 bases and J lost 9, with 20 bases in between. The CDR3 totals 13 residues. Germline values: CDR1 SQVTM, CDR2 ANQGSEA. For the CDR3, the DNA is TGCAGCGTTCGGAGGGGGCGCGGCAACGGGCAGTACTTC. It encodes CSVRRGRGNGQYF.